This TCR beta chain was identified in a study of blood T cell repertoires in COVID-19. Background on the study: COVID-19 samples from acute and convalescent phases originated in the United States, Italy and Spain.

TCRdb's table, derived via immunoSEQ multiplex PCR, lists solely in-frame clones and lacks some. The repertoire includes about 250,000 clones, 80% to 95% of them detected once, and around 0.83% sits in the top ten. Patients of the Seattle cohort, enrolled during active infection, were followed longitudinally. The germline V gene encodes CDR1 SGHAT and CDR2 FQNNGV. The CDR3 has 15 residues. The V and J ends lost 0 bases and 7 bases respectively, with 16 bases between them. This clone has only a few counts. The TCR originated in a man younger than 40 with COVID-19, enrolled during active disease. Sequenced input: peripheral blood. This sequence joins TRBV11-2 and TRBJ2-7; D may be TRBD2 (7 bases). The CDR3 DNA follows: TGTGCCAGCAGCTTAGAAGCCGGGGGGCTGAGTGAGCAGTACTTC. Residues: CASSLEAGGLSEQYF.